Many counts were recorded for the clone carrying this T cell receptor (beta chain). Its antigen remains unidentified. This record belongs to a study of T cell repertoires in cytomegalovirus infection. At the level of the study: As its CMV epitopes, the study selected recently identified HLA-C-restricted and well-studied HLA-B-restricted targets. CMV infection together with matching HLA type was indicated by public TCR beta signatures.

TCRdb processed the reads anew with MiXCR; each CDR3 protein has one entry. This table has hundreds of thousands of distinct CDR3 sequences, around 30% appearing once. Germline V gives CDR1 SGHTA, CDR2 FQGNSA. V gave up 5 bases and J gave up 1 base, with 14 bases separating them. The CDR3 length is 15 residues. Findings of the study overall: Of the TCR beta families, the public ones yielded a cumulative frequency that identified carriers of CMV plus the relevant HLA. It was HLA-C-restricted CMV-specific TCR beta clonotypes that dominated the response ex vivo.

The J gene is TRBJ2-5, the V gene TRBV7-2, with D unclear. The clonotype was recovered from a human donor in good health (CMV status not recorded). Some clones in this sample may be carry-over from other donors' samples. The material was cultured PBMCs, obtained from culture after CMV antigen stimulation. The CDR3 nucleotides are TGTGCCAGCAGCCCGGACCGACGGACCCAAGAGACCCAGTACTTC. Protein product: CASSPDRRTQETQYF.